This TCR beta chain was obtained from a study of identical twins. Study findings and constraints: While abundant cord blood beta clonotypes carried fewer insertions, memory repertoires showed no such pattern. A cross-sectional statistical analysis, not follow-up of the same donors, supported the conclusions.

Comment on this clonotype: Antigen unknown.

CDR3 length equals 12 residues. Germline V gene lookup returns CDR1 MDHEN and CDR2 SYDVKM. Trimming took off 10 bases at V and 4 bases at J, with 13 bases between the two ends. TCRdb reprocessed the 5' RACE reads with MiXCR, giving one entry per CDR3 protein. Of 510,000 or so distinct CDR3 sequences in the sample, roughly 15% were seen once. This sample was shared with a second study, whose subject was yellow fever vaccine responses in identical twins.

This sequence joins TRBV28 and TRBJ2-5, with a tentative D call TRBD2 (6 bases). The TCR sequence derives from a woman aged 18-35 years in good health. The sequenced sample consisted of CD4+ T cells sorted from blood. In DNA form, the CDR3 reads TGTGCCACCCGAGACGGGGGAGAGACCCAGTACTTC. Its protein is CATRDGGETQYF.